These 20 T cell receptor beta chains came from one sample sequenced in a study of monozygotic twins with inflammatory bowel disease. TCRdb re-analyzed the 5' RACE reads; it lists each CDR3 protein once, without DNA. The sample table sets out approximately 400,000 distinct CDR3 sequences. The sample was blood. Receptors originate from a human donor with ulcerative colitis or Crohn's disease, or a healthy co-twin of an affected twin (not recorded which).

The chain joins TRBV15 to TRBJ1-3; lacking DNA, the TRBD1 call made by TCRdb goes unchecked. The CDR3 runs to 15 residues. The V gene's germline CDR1 is LNHNV and CDR2 YYDKDF (reference sequence). The CDR3 sequence is CATSNRHGAGNTIYF.

The chain is built from TRBV18 and TRBJ1-1; absent DNA, TCRdb's TRBD1 call cannot be checked. Germline loops: CDR1 KGHSH, CDR2 LQKENI. The CDR3 spans 14 residues. CDR3 sequence reads: CASSPGRMNTEAFF.

This sequence joins TRBV9 and TRBJ2-1; the D call from TCRdb, TRBD2, cannot be confirmed without DNA. CDR1 is SGDLS, CDR2 YYNGEE, per germline. The length of the CDR3 is 18 residues. The CDR3 sequence: CASSVDPLGGGVLNEQFF. Full variable domain (remainder filled in from reference TRBV9 and TRBJ2-1): DSGVTQTPKHLITATGQRVTLRCSPRSGDLSVYWYQQSLDQGLQFLIQYYNGEERAKGNILERFSAQQFPDLHSELNLSSLELGDSALYFCASSVDPLGGGVLNEQFFGPGTRLTVL.

The V call is TRBV11-2, the J call TRBJ2-1. From germline, CDR1 is SGHAT and CDR2 FQNNGV. The CDR3 sequence is 13 residues long. The chain's CDR3 is CASSLELAYEQFF.

J is TRBJ2-1 and V is TRBV11-2; absent DNA, TCRdb's TRBD1 call cannot be checked. Germline V CDR1 and CDR2: SGHAT, FQNNGV. The CDR3 length is 18 residues. The CDR3 loop reads CASSLGAGADLSYNEQFF.

The chain employs TRBV19 and TRBJ2-2. Germline CDR1 LNHDA, CDR2 SQIVND (reference sequence). The CDR3 loop spans 12 amino acids. This chain's CDR3 is CAISTYTGELFF. Together with reference TRBV19 and TRBJ2-2, the CDR3 gives the full variable domain: DGGITQSPKYLFRKEGQNVTLSCEQNLNHDAMYWYRQDPGQGLRLIYYSQIVNDFQKGDIAEGYSVSREKKESFPLTVTSAQKNPTAFYLCAISTYTGELFFGEGSRLTVL.

This chain links TRBV4-1 with TRBJ2-7; TCRdb designates TRBD2, a call that cannot be tested without DNA. This CDR3 is 15 amino acids long. The germline gives CDR1 MGHRA, CDR2 YSYEKL. CDR3 amino acids: CASSQGPGTRDEQDF.

The V call is TRBV19, the J call TRBJ1-4. Germline V lookup: CDR1 LNHDA, CDR2 SQIVND (reference sequence). The CDR3 is 12 residues long. The CDR3 region is CASRYGNEKLFF.

This sequence joins TRBV2 and TRBJ1-5; as DNA is missing, the TRBD1 call by TCRdb cannot be tested. This CDR3 region has 15 residues. The germline V gene has CDR1 SNHLY and CDR2 FYNNEI. The CDR3: CASSAGGRAHQPQHF.

The chain is built from TRBV20-1 and TRBJ2-1; there is no DNA to check the TCRdb D call of TRBD2. The CDR3 is made up of 13 amino acids. Per germline, CDR1 DFQATT and CDR2 SNEGSKA (reference sequence). CDR3 loop: CSAATSGPSGQFF.

This chain links TRBV5-1 with TRBJ2-2. CDR1 SGHRS and CDR2 YFSETQ come from the germline V gene. This CDR3 is built from 13 residues. The CDR3 protein is CASSNKDTGELFF. The whole variable domain, filled in from reference TRBV5-1 and TRBJ2-2, reads KAGVTQTPRYLIKTRGQQVTLSCSPISGHRSVSWYQQTPGQGLQFLFEYFSETQRNKGNFPGRFSGRQFSNSRSEMNVSTLELGDSALYLCASSNKDTGELFFGEGSRLTVL.

The chain uses TRBV30 and TRBJ2-2. The CDR3 consists of 13 residues. Germline V gives CDR1 GTSNPN, CDR2 SVGIG (reference sequence). The CDR3 loop reads CAWTHWTTGELFF. Together with reference TRBV30 and TRBJ2-2, the CDR3 gives the full variable domain: SQTIHQWPATLVQPVGSPLSLECTVEGTSNPNLYWYRQAAGRGLQLLFYSVGIGQISSEVPQNLSASRPQDRQFILSSKKLLLSDSGFYLCAWTHWTTGELFFGEGSRLTVL.

The CDR3 reads CASSSVRENTEAFF. The chain links TRBV28 to TRBJ1-1; as DNA is missing, the TRBD1 call by TCRdb cannot be tested. Germline V CDR1 and CDR2: MDHEN, SYDVKM. This CDR3 region has 14 residues.

J is TRBJ2-2 and V is TRBV7-2; TCRdb designates TRBD1, a call that cannot be tested without DNA. The CDR3 covers 15 residues. Germline CDR1 reads SGHTA; CDR2 reads FQGNSA. This chain's CDR3 is CASSLRGRTTGELFF.

This chain connects TRBV5-1 to TRBJ2-7; the D call from TCRdb, TRBD2, cannot be confirmed without DNA. The CDR3 extends over 12 amino acids. Germline V lookup: CDR1 SGHRS, CDR2 YFSETQ. CDR3: CDSSHEEGEQYF.

The chain links TRBV12-3 or TRBV12-4 to TRBJ1-5; as DNA is missing, the TRBD1 call by TCRdb cannot be tested. This CDR3 is 15 amino acids long. The CDR3 region is CASSLGAQSNQPQHF.

The chain combines TRBV20-1 with TRBJ2-1; the TCRdb D gene call, TRBD2, has no DNA to confirm it. The CDR3 runs 15 residues. Looked up from germline, CDR1 is DFQATT and CDR2 is SNEGSKA (reference sequence). This CDR3 reads CSATKPGLAYNEQFF.

J is TRBJ2-1 and V is TRBV12-3 or TRBV12-4; TCRdb proposes TRBD2, but this gene call is untestable without DNA. The CDR3 has 15 amino acids. CDR3 sequence: CASRVLAGSYNEQFF.

The V gene is TRBV2, the J gene TRBJ2-2. In germline, CDR1 is SNHLY, CDR2 FYNNEI. The CDR3 contains 15 residues. This CDR3 is CASSEAGANTGELFF.

V is TRBV4-3 and J is TRBJ1-3. Germline V gene sequence: CDR1 LGHNA, CDR2 YSLEER. The CDR3 spans 16 residues. CDR3 loop: CASSQGYGDSGNTIYF.